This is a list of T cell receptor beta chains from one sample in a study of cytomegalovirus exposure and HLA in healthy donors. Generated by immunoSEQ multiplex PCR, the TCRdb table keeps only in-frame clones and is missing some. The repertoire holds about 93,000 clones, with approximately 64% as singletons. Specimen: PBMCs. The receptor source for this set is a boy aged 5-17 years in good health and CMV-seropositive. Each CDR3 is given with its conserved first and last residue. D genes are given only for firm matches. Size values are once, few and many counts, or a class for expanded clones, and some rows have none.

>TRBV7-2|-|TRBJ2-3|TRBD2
TGTGCCAGCAGCCCTCGGACTAGCGGGGGGGTCGCAGATACGCAGTATTTT
CASSPRTSGGVADTQYF
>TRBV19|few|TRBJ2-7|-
TGTGCCAGTAGCCCCGGGACAATCTACGAGCAGTACTTC
CASSPGTIYEQYF
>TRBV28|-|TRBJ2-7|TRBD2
TGTGCCAGCAGTATGGGACTAGCGGGAGCCTACGAGCAGTACTTC
CASSMGLAGAYEQYF
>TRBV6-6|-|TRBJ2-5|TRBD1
TGTGCCAGCAGTATTGGGACAGGGTCGAAGACCCAGTACTTC
CASSIGTGSKTQYF
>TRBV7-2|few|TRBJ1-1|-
TGTGCCAGCAGCATACAGACCATGAACACTGAAGCTTTCTTT
CASSIQTMNTEAFF
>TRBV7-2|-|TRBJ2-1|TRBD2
TGTGCCAGCAGCTTAGCGAAGACTAGCGGATCCTACAATGAGCAGTTCTTC
CASSLAKTSGSYNEQFF
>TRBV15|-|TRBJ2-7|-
TGTGCCACCAGCGGAGGACGAGGGAGTGGGTACGAGCAGTACTTC
CATSGGRGSGYEQYF
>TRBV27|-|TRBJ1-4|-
TGTGCCAGCAGTTTGTACGGGAGTTGGGACCCAACTAATGAAAAACTGTTTTTT
CASSLYGSWDPTNEKLFF
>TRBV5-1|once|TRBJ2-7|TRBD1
TGCGCCAGCAGCGCGGCAGGGGGTAACTACGAGCAGTACTTC
CASSAAGGNYEQYF
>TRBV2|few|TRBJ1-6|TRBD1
TGTGCCAGCAGTGAAGTTGACAGGGCTAATTCACCCCTCCACTTT
CASSEVDRANSPLHF
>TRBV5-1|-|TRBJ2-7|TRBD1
TGCGCCAGCAGCTTGGTAGGACAGGGGTCCGAGCAGTACTTC
CASSLVGQGSEQYF
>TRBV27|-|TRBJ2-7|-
TGTGCCAGCAGTTTAAATCCCCCCAGGGGCCTAACCTACGAGCAGTACTTC
CASSLNPPRGLTYEQYF
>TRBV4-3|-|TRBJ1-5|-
TGCGCCAGCAGCCAAGCTTACAATCAGCCCCAGCATTTT
CASSQAYNQPQHF
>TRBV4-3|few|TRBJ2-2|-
TGCGCCAGCAGGTCTTGGACAGACACCGGGGAGCTGTTTTTT
CASRSWTDTGELFF
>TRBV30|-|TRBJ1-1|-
TGTGCCTGGAGTGGGGGGGGAAGAGCTTTCTTT
CAWSGGGRAFF
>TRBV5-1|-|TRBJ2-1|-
TGCGCCAGCAGCTTAGGCAGGAGGGACAATGAGCAGTTCTTC
CASSLGRRDNEQFF
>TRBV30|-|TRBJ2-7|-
TGTGCCTGGAGTCTGGTAAATGGAGGGAGTTACGAGCAGTACTTC
CAWSLVNGGSYEQYF
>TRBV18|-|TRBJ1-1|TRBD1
TGTGCCAGCTCACTAACGACAGGGGAGGAAGCTTTCTTT
CASSLTTGEEAFF
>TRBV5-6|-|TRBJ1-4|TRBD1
TGTGCCAGCAGCTTGACAGGGGGTAATGAAAAACTGTTTTTT
CASSLTGGNEKLFF
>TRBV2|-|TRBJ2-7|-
TGTGCCATCCTCCTGGGGCAAGGGGCGACCCTCGAGCAGTACTTC
CAILLGQGATLEQYF